This passage covers 27 T cell receptor beta chains from one sample sequenced in a study of T cells in Graves' hyperthyroidism and ophthalmopathy. TCR beta CDR3 regions were amplified from RNA transcripts. HTBI primers drove first-round RT-PCR of the TCR CDR3. TCRdb re-analysed the multiplex PCR reads in MiXCR, keeping a single row per CDR3 protein. The top ten hold just under 45% of the sample, which has roughly 200,000 distinct CDR3 sequences, roughly 18% seen once. Source material: blood. These receptors were obtained from a middle-aged man with Graves' hyperthyroidism.

The rearrangement joins TRBV7-9 to TRBJ2-7; 8 bases fit TRBD2. CDR1 and CDR2 (germline): SEHNR, FQNEAQ (reference sequence). This CDR3 comprises 18 residues. V trimming: 5 bases; J trimming: 1 base; junction bases outside the gene matches: 16. CDR3 DNA: TGTGCCAGCAGCGGGTACAGGGACCCGCGGGGGGCTTCCTACGAGCAGTACTTC. Protein product: CASSGYRDPRGASYEQYF.

There are many counts of this clonotype. The chain links TRBV7-8 to TRBJ2-3; 8 bases match TRBD1. The germline CDR1 and CDR2 sequences are SGHVS and FQNEAQ. The CDR3 contains 15 residues. With V trimmed by 1 base and J by 8 bases, 8 bases remained unmatched. In DNA, the CDR3 is TGTGCCAGCAGCTTAGTTTTTTCACAGGGGGGTACGCAGTATTTT. This translates into CASSLVFSQGGTQYF. The full variable domain, rest sourced from reference TRBV7-8 and TRBJ2-3, is GAGVSQSPRYKVAKRGQDVALRCDPISGHVSLFWYQQALGQGPEFLTYFQNEAQLDKSGLPSDRFFAERPEGSVSTLKIQRTQQEDSAVYLCASSLVFSQGGTQYFGPGTRLTVL.

The chain has TRBV7-2 and TRBJ2-1, with D perhaps TRBD2 (6 bases). CDR3 length: 15 amino acids. Germline CDR1 reads SGHTA; CDR2 reads FQGNSA. V dropped 4 bases and J dropped 3 bases, with 13 bases sitting between them. The CDR3 nucleotides read TGTGCCAGCAGCTCCAGAGGTAGCGGCTACAATGAGCAGTTCTTC. Protein product: CASSSRGSGYNEQFF.

A word on this clonotype: A much larger clone is a single base away; this may be a read error. This chain uses TRBV13 with TRBJ2-7; a weak D match, TRBD2 (5 bases). The CDR3 spans 18 residues. CDR1 and CDR2 from the germline V gene are PRHDT and FYEKMQ (reference sequence). Trimming cost V 5 bases and J 2 bases, with 25 bases left between them. The CDR3 here is CASSTRAEPGRIPYEQYF. The CDR3 DNA reads as TGTGCCAGCAGCACGCGGGCCGAGCCGGGAAGGATCCCCTACGAGCAGTACTTC.

This clonotype was seen repeatedly, ten times or more. The chain recombines TRBV7-9 with TRBJ1-1; D may be TRBD1 (5 bases). CDR3 length equals 13 residues. Per germline, CDR1 SEHNR and CDR2 FQNEAQ (reference sequence). Trimming left V 8 bases short and J 1 base short, with 11 bases between. The chain's CDR3 is CASGEQENTEAFF. CDR3 nucleotide sequence: TGTGCCAGCGGAGAACAGGAGAACACTGAAGCTTTCTTT.

The chain employs TRBV18 and TRBJ1-1, with D possibly being TRBD1 (5 bases). This CDR3 comprises 15 residues. V was trimmed by 3 bases and J by 3 bases, leaving 14 bases between them. Germline values: CDR1 KGHSH, CDR2 LQKENI. CDR3 DNA sequence: TGTGCCAGCTCACCTGGAGACAGAAGGTACACTGAAGCTTTCTTT. It codes for CASSPGDRRYTEAFF.

This clonotype appeared a single time. The V gene is TRBV24-1, the J gene TRBJ2-7, with D perhaps TRBD1 or TRBD2 (5 bases each). The CDR3 length is 13 residues. Trimming stripped 11 bases from V and 3 bases from J, with 16 bases between. The V gene's germline CDR1 is KGHDR and CDR2 SFDVKD. The CDR3 DNA reads as TGTGCCAGGCGTGGGGGTACCGACTACGAGCAGTACTTC. This encodes CARRGGTDYEQYF.

This clonotype was detected only a few times. The chain joins TRBV5-6 to TRBJ2-5; no reliable D call. CDR1 SGHDT and CDR2 YYEEEE come from the germline V gene. Trimming cost V 0 bases and J 5 bases, with 14 bases left between them. The CDR3 totals 15 residues. Here the CDR3 DNA reads TGTGCCAGCAGCTTGGGCCTGGGTATGGATGAGACCCAGTACTTC. This encodes CASSLGLGMDETQYF.

This rearrangement joins TRBV19 to TRBJ2-2; 8 bases match TRBD1. J lost 6 bases, V lost 1 base, and 10 bases had no gene match. Per the germline V gene, CDR1 is LNHDA and CDR2 is SQIVND (reference sequence). The CDR3 has 17 residues. DNA for the CDR3: TGTGCCAGTAGTATAGTAGAGGCCAGGGGGCGAGCCGGGGAGCTGTTTTTT. This codes for CASSIVEARGRAGELFF.

This clonotype was counted ten times or more. The rearrangement links TRBV12-5 to TRBJ2-1, with unresolved D. In germline, CDR1 is LGHNT, CDR2 FRNRAP. Trimming shortened V by 2 bases and J by 2 bases, and 4 bases separated the two germline ends. The CDR3 is 13 residues long. For the CDR3, the DNA is TGTGCTAGTGGTTTGAACGCCTACAATGAGCAGTTCTTC. Its protein product is CASGLNAYNEQFF.

V is TRBV30 and J is TRBJ2-7; 7 bases match TRBD2. This CDR3 has 13 amino acids. Per germline, CDR1 GTSNPN and CDR2 SVGIG (reference sequence). Trimming at V came to 2 bases and at J to 6 bases, leaving 7 bases not matched to a gene. This CDR3 is CAWSPSGLREQYF. The CDR3 DNA sequence: TGTGCCTGGAGTCCCTCGGGACTACGCGAGCAGTACTTC.

This clonotype showed up many times. The rearrangement links TRBV2 to TRBJ1-4; TRBD1 agrees at 7 bases. The CDR3 is 13 amino acids. Germline CDR1 reads SNHLY; CDR2 reads FYNNEI. Losses at the gene ends were 8 bases for V and 12 bases for J; bases not matched to a gene: 12. DNA for the CDR3: TGTGCCAGCGCCCCATACCAGGGACAGCAACTGTTTTTT. Protein: CASAPYQGQQLFF. Filled out from reference TRBV2 and TRBJ1-4, the complete variable domain reads EPEVTQTPSHQVTQMGQEVILRCVPISNHLYFYWYRQILGQKVEFLVSFYNNEISEKSEIFDDQFSVERPDGSNFTLKIRSTKLEDSAMYFCASAPYQGQQLFFGSGTQLSVL.

V is TRBV7-3 and J is TRBJ2-1; perhaps TRBD1 as D (7 bases). The CDR3 loop spans 14 amino acids. Germline-derived CDR1 and CDR2 are SGHTA and FQGTGA. Deletions cut 4 bases from V and 9 bases from J, with 16 bases between. The CDR3 is CASSYGAGGIEQFF. Here the CDR3 DNA reads TGTGCCAGCAGCTACGGAGCAGGGGGGATTGAGCAGTTCTTC.

The CDR3 DNA reads as TGTGCCAGTAGCCCCGTCGGGGAGGGCAGGCCCGGAGGGACCCAGTACTTC. Protein sequence: CASSPVGEGRPGGTQYF. This chain uses TRBV19 with TRBJ2-5; 7 nucleotides agree with TRBD2. Trimming at V came to 6 bases and at J to 7 bases, leaving 20 bases not matched to a gene. Germline values: CDR1 LNHDA, CDR2 SQIVND (reference sequence). CDR3 length: 17 amino acids.

This clonotype was detected many times. The chain employs TRBV7-2 and TRBJ2-1; maybe TRBD1 (6 bases). The CDR3 has 15 residues. The V end was cut by 2 bases, the J end by 0 bases, with 8 bases between. Germline lookup yields CDR1 SGHTA and CDR2 FQGNSA. The CDR3 region is CASSLTGNSYNEQFF. The CDR3 DNA reads as TGTGCCAGCAGCTTAACAGGGAACTCCTACAATGAGCAGTTCTTC.

As concerns this clonotype: A read error is possible here, since a much larger clone lies one base away. The chain carries TRBV2 and TRBJ2-7, with D uncertain. CDR1 SNHLY and CDR2 FYNNEI come from the germline V gene. The CDR3 extends over 14 amino acids. The CDR3 coding sequence is TGTGCCAGCAGGACCGACGGGCGCTCCTACGAGCAGCACTTC. This gives the protein CASRTDGRSYEQHF.

A remark on this clonotype: A much larger clonotype is one base distant, so this may be a read error. This sequence joins TRBV30 and TRBJ1-2; 9 bases are shared with TRBD1. The CDR3 contains 11 residues. Looked up from germline, CDR1 is GTSNPN and CDR2 is SVGIG (reference sequence). The CDR3, as DNA: TGTGCCTGGGACCCGGGACAGGGCGGCGCCTTC. Translated: CAWDPGQGGAF.

This chain joins TRBV19 and TRBJ2-2; perhaps TRBD1 as D (6 bases). V was pared by 6 bases and J by 6 bases, with 11 bases between. This CDR3 contains 13 residues. Per the germline V gene, CDR1 is LNHDA and CDR2 is SQIVND (reference sequence). CDR3 in amino acids: CASRLTGAGELFF. CDR3 nucleotide sequence: TGTGCCAGTAGATTGACAGGAGCCGGGGAGCTGTTTTTT.

V and J are TRBV27 and TRBJ2-7, with D possibly being TRBD2 (6 bases). V lost 6 bases and J 5 bases, leaving 23 bases between the germline ends. The CDR3 is made up of 16 amino acids. Germline CDR1 MNHEY, CDR2 SMNVEV (reference sequence). The CDR3 DNA is TGTGCCAGCAGCCGCCGGGGGACCCCCGAAAGTAACGAGCAGTACTTC. Translation gives CASSRRGTPESNEQYF.

This clonotype was observed at least ten times. This CDR3 reads CSARDLRGADEAFF. CDR3 coding DNA: TGCAGTGCTAGAGATTTGAGAGGGGCGGATGAAGCTTTCTTT. The chain is built from TRBV20-1 and TRBJ1-1, with D possibly matching TRBD1 (5 bases). Trimming stripped 0 bases from V and 7 bases from J, with 15 bases between. Germline-derived CDR1 and CDR2 are DFQATT and SNEGSKA (reference sequence). This CDR3 has 14 amino acids.

The CDR3 sequence is CASSSPLSGGQDTQYF. CDR3 sequence (DNA): TGTGCCAGCAGTTCCCCTTTGTCGGGGGGGCAAGATACGCAGTATTTT. This chain connects TRBV28 to TRBJ2-3; TRBD2 aligns across 8 bases. V trimming: 4 bases; J trimming: 5 bases; junction bases outside the gene matches: 11. CDR1 is MDHEN, CDR2 SYDVKM, per germline. This CDR3 is 16 amino acids long.

The chain carries TRBV9 and TRBJ1-6; unclear D gene. Trimming stripped 2 bases from V and 6 bases from J, with 12 bases between. The CDR3 loop spans 15 amino acids. Looked up from germline, CDR1 is SGDLS and CDR2 is YYNGEE. The CDR3 is CASSVGRAPNSPLHF. The CDR3 region has the DNA TGTGCCAGCAGCGTCGGAAGGGCCCCTAATTCACCCCTCCACTTT.

There are a few counts of this clonotype. The J gene is TRBJ2-7, the V gene TRBV2; maybe TRBD2 (5 bases). Germline V gene data show CDR1 as SNHLY and CDR2 as FYNNEI. This CDR3 has 12 residues. V lost 7 bases and J 2 bases, leaving 9 bases between the germline ends. Here the CDR3 reads CASKEEAYEQYF. The CDR3 nucleotides are TGTGCCAGCAAGGAGGAGGCCTACGAGCAGTACTTC.

This chain joins TRBV7-9 and TRBJ1-2; D perhaps matches TRBD1 (5 bases). Germline CDR1 and CDR2: SEHNR and FQNEAQ (reference sequence). Trimming pared 5 bases from V and 6 bases from J, leaving 13 bases between. The CDR3 covers 13 residues. The CDR3 DNA reads as TGTGCCAGCAGCCTCCGGGACGGAGATGGCTACACCTTC. Its protein product is CASSLRDGDGYTF.

This clonotype occurred a few times. J is TRBJ2-3 and V is TRBV14; 8 nucleotides align to TRBD1. Germline V gives CDR1 SGHDN, CDR2 FVKESK. V was clipped by 0 bases and J by 0 bases; unmatched bases: 8. The CDR3 covers 18 residues. In DNA form, the CDR3 reads TGTGCCAGCAGCCAAGAACGGACAGGGAACCCTAGCACAGATACGCAGTATTTT. Translated: CASSQERTGNPSTDTQYF. Looking up the rest from reference TRBV14 and TRBJ2-3 gives the full variable domain: EAGVTQFPSHSVIEKGQTVTLRCDPISGHDNLYWYRRVMGKEIKFLLHFVKESKQDESGMPNNRFLAERTGGTYSTLKVQPAELEDSGVYFCASSQERTGNPSTDTQYFGPGTRLTVL.

V and J are TRBV6-1 and TRBJ2-7; D is perhaps TRBD1 (6 bases). Per the germline V gene, CDR1 is MNHNS and CDR2 is SASEGT. V lost 10 bases, J lost 2 bases, and 21 bases lay in between. The CDR3 is 15 amino acids. The CDR3 region is CATSSQQQGPYEQYF. The DNA of the CDR3 is TGTGCCACCTCATCGCAGCAACAGGGTCCCTACGAGCAGTACTTC.

A few counts support this clonotype. The chain joins TRBV20-1 to TRBJ1-6; the match to TRBD1 covers 7 bases. This CDR3 spans 15 amino acids. V dropped 0 bases and J dropped 7; count of bases not matched to a gene: 6. The germline V gene has CDR1 DFQATT and CDR2 SNEGSKA (reference sequence). The CDR3 nucleotides are TGCAGTGCTAGAGATTTTGGACAGGAGAATTCACCCCTCCACTTT. It codes for CSARDFGQENSPLHF.